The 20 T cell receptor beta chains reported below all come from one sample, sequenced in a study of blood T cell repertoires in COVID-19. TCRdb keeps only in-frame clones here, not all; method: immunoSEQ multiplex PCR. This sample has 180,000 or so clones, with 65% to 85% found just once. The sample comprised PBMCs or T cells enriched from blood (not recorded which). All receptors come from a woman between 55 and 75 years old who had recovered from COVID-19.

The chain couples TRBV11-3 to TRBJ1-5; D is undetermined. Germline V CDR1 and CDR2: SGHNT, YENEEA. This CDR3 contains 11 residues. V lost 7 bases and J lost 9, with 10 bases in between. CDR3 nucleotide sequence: TGTGCCAGCAACCTGAGAGTGCCCCAGCATTTT. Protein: CASNLRVPQHF.

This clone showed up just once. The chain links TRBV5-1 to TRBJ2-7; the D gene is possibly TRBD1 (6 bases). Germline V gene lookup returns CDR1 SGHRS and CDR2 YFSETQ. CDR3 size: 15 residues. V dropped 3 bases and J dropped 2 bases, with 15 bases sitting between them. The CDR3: CASSSQAGVAYEQYF. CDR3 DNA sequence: TGCGCCAGCAGCTCCCAGGCAGGGGTAGCCTACGAGCAGTACTTC.

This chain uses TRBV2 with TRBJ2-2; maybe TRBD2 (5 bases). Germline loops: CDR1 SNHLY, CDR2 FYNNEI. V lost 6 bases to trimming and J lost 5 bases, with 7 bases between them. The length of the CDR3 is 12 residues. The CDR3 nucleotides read TGTGCCAGCAGACTAGGAACCGGGGAGCTGTTTTTT. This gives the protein CASRLGTGELFF.

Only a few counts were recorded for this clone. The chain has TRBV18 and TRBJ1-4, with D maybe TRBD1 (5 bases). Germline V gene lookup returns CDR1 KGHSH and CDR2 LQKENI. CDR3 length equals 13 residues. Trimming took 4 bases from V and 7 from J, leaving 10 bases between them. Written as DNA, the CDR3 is TGTGCCAGCTCACGGGGGGTTGGTGAAAAACTGTTTTTT. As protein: CASSRGVGEKLFF.

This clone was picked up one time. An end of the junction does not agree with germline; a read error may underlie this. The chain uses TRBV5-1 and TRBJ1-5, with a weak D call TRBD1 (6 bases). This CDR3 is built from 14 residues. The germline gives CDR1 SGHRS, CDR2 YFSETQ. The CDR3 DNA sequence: TGCGCCAGCAGTTTGGGACACCCAAATCAGCCCCAGCATTTT. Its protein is CASSLGHPNQPQHF.

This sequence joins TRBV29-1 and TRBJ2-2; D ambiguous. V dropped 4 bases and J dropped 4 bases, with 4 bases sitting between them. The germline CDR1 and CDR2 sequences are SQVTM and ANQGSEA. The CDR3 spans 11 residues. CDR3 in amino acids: CSVGSTGELFF. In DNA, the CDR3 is TGCAGCGTTGGGAGCACCGGGGAGCTGTTTTTT.

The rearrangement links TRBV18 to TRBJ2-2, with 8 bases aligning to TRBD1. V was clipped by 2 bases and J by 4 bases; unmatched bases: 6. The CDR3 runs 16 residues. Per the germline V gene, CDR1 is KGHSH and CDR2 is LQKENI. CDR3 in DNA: TGTGCCAGCTCACCATCATCGGACAGGGCCACCGGGGAGCTGTTTTTT. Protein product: CASSPSSDRATGELFF. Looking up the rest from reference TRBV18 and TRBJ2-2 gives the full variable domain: NAGVMQNPRHLVRRRGQEARLRCSPMKGHSHVYWYRQLPEEGLKFMVYLQKENIIDESGMPKERFSAEFPKEGPSILRIQQVVRGDSAAYFCASSPSSDRATGELFFGEGSRLTVL.

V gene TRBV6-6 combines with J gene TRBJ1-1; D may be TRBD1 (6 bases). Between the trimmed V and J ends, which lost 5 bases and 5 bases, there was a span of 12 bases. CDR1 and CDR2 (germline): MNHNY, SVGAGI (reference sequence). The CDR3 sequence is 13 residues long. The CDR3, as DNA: TGTGCCAGCAGTAAACAGGGTCGGACTGAAGCTTTCTTT. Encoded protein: CASSKQGRTEAFF.

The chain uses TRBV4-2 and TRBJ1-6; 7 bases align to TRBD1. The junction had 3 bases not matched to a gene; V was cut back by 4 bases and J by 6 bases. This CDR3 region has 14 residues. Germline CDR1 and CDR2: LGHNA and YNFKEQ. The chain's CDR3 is CASSRDRLNSPLHF. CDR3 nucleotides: TGTGCCAGCAGCCGGGACAGACTTAATTCACCCCTCCACTTT.

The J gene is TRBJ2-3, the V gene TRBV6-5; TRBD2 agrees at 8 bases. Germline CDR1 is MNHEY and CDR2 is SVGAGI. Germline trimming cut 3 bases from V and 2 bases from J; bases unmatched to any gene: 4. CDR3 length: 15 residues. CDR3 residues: CASSYGRGVTDTQYF. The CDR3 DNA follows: TGTGCCAGCAGTTATGGGCGGGGGGTCACAGATACGCAGTATTTT.

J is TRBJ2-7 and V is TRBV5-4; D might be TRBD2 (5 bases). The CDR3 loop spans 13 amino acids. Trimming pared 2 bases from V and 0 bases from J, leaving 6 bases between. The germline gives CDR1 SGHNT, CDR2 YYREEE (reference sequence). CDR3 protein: CASSFGVSYEQYF. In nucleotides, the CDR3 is TGTGCCAGCAGCTTCGGGGTCTCCTACGAGCAGTACTTC.

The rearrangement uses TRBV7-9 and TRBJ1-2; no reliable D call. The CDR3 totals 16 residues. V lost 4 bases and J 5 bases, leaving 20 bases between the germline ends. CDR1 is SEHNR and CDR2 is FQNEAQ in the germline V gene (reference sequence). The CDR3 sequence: CASSSTSGRVRYGYTF. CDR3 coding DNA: TGTGCCAGCAGCTCGACATCGGGGAGGGTTCGTTATGGCTACACCTTC.

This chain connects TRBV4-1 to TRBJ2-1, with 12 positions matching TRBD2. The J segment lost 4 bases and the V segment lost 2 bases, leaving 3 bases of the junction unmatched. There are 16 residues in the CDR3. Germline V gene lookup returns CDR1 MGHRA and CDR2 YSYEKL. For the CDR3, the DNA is TGCGCCAGCAGCCAACCGACTAGCGGGGGTTACAATGAGCAGTTCTTC. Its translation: CASSQPTSGGYNEQFF.

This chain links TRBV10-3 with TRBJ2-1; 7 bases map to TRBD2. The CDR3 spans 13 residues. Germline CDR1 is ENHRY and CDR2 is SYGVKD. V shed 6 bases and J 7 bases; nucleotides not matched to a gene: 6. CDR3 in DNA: TGTGCCATCAGGAATGGACTAGGGAATGAGCAGTTCTTC. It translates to CAIRNGLGNEQFF.

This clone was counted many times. CDR3 DNA: TGTGCCAGCAGTTACTCGACAGGGTTGGGAACCGTCCAGTACTTC. Protein product: CASSYSTGLGTVQYF. This chain uses TRBV6-5 with TRBJ2-7; TRBD1 matches 7 bases. The CDR3 covers 15 residues. After removal of 0 bases from V and 10 bases from J, the junction contained 12 bases not matched to a gene. From germline, CDR1 is MNHEY and CDR2 SVGAGI.

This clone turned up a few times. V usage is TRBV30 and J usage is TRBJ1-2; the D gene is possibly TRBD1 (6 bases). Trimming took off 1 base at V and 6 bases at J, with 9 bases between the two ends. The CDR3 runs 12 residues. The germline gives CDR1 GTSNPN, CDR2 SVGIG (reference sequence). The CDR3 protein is CAWSGGGHGYTF. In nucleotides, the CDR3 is TGTGCCTGGAGTGGGGGGGGGCATGGCTACACCTTC.

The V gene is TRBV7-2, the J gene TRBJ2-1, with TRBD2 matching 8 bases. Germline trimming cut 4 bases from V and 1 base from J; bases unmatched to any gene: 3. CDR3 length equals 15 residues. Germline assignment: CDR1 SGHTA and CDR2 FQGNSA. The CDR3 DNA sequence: TGTGCCAGCAGCTCGCTAGCGGGTTCCTACAATGAGCAGTTCTTC. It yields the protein CASSSLAGSYNEQFF.

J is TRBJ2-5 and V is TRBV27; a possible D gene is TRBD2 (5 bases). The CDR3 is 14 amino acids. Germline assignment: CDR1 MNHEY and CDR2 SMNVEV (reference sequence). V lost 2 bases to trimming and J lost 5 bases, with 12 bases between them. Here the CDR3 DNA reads TGTGCCAGCAGTTTACGTCTAGCCGGCGAGACCCAGTACTTC. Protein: CASSLRLAGETQYF.

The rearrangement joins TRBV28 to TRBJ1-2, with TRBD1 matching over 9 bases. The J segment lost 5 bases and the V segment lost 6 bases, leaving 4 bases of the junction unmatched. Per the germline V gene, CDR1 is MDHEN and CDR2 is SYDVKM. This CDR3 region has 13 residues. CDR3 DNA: TGTGCCAGCAGGGCGGGGACAGGGTATGGCTACACCTTC. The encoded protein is CASRAGTGYGYTF.

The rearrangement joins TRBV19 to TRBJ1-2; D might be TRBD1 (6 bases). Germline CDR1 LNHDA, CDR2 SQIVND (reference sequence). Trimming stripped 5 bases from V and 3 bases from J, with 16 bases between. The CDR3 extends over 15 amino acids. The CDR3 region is CASSPAGTRDYGYTF. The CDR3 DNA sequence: TGTGCCAGTAGTCCCGCCGGGACAAGGGACTATGGCTACACCTTC.